Shown below are 10 T cell receptor beta chains from a single sample sequenced in a study of blood T cell repertoires in COVID-19. Profiled with immunoSEQ multiplex PCR; TCRdb holds only in-frame clones, not every one. The sample shows about 80,000 clones, over 75% of them seen only once. The sequenced sample consisted of peripheral blood. The receptor source for this set is a human donor in a cohort sampled during active COVID-19.

The chain combines TRBV4-1 with TRBJ2-1, with D perhaps TRBD2 (6 bases). V shed 1 base and J shed 8 bases, with 12 bases lying between them. The CDR3 sequence is 14 residues long. Germline V gene sequence: CDR1 MGHRA, CDR2 YSYEKL. The CDR3 DNA sequence: TGCGCCAGCAGCCAAGGGAGGGGTTTTGATGAGCAGTTCTTC. Protein: CASSQGRGFDEQFF.

The chain recombines TRBV6-6 with TRBJ1-1; the D gene is possibly TRBD1 (5 bases). CDR1 MNHNY and CDR2 SVGAGI come from the germline V gene (reference sequence). The CDR3 spans 14 residues. V shed 9 bases and J shed 1 base, with 15 bases lying between them. For the CDR3, the DNA is TGTGCCAGGTGGGTGGGGGAGGGGAACACTGAAGCTTTCTTT. Protein product: CARWVGEGNTEAFF.

CDR3 nucleotides: TGTGCCAGCAGCTTAGACCGGACAACCTATGGCTACACCTTC. As protein: CASSLDRTTYGYTF. The V and J genes are TRBV7-9 and TRBJ1-2; possibly TRBD1 for D (5 bases). The CDR3 is 14 residues long. CDR1 SEHNR and CDR2 FQNEAQ come from the germline V gene (reference sequence). With 1 base removed from V and 4 bases from J, the gap between germline ends came to 10 bases. The full variable domain, rest sourced from reference TRBV7-9 and TRBJ1-2, is DTGVSQNPRHKITKRGQNVTFRCDPISEHNRLYWYRQTLGQGPEFLTYFQNEAQLEKSRLLSDRFSAERPKGSFSTLEIQRTEQGDSAMYLCASSLDRTTYGYTFGSGTRLTVV.

V gene TRBV30 combines with J gene TRBJ1-4; D gene uncertain. The V gene lost 2 bases and the J gene lost 1 base, with 14 bases spanning the gap. The CDR3 contains 16 residues. Germline-derived CDR1 and CDR2 are GTSNPN and SVGIG (reference sequence). This chain's CDR3 is CAWSIGVGGTNEKLFF. CDR3 nucleotide sequence: TGTGCCTGGAGTATAGGCGTGGGAGGAACTAATGAAAAACTGTTTTTT.

On this clone itself: The same CDR3 arises from other DNA sequences in this sample as well. The genes are TRBV20-1 and TRBJ2-7, with D possibly being TRBD1 (5 bases). Germline CDR1 and CDR2: DFQATT and SNEGSKA (reference sequence). This CDR3 is built from 11 residues. Trimming cost V 3 bases and J 3 bases, with 6 bases left between them. CDR3 DNA sequence: TGCAGTGCTAGTGACAGCTACGAGCAGTACTTC. This encodes CSASDSYEQYF.

Regarding this clone: Its ends do not fully match the called genes, so a read error is possible. V and J are TRBV25-1 and TRBJ1-2; TRBD1 matches at 7 bases. Germline values: CDR1 MGHDK, CDR2 SYGVNS. This CDR3 is 13 amino acids long. The CDR3 nucleotides are TGTGCCAGCAATGAAGGGGGCGCCTATGGCTACACCTTC. It encodes CASNEGGAYGYTF.

The chain links TRBV6-5 to TRBJ2-7; 7 bases fit TRBD1. Germline V gene data show CDR1 as MNHEY and CDR2 as SVGAGI. The junction had 8 bases not matched to a gene; V was cut back by 5 bases and J by 7 bases. The CDR3 extends over 13 amino acids. The CDR3 protein is CASSQQGKGEQYF. CDR3 sequence (DNA): TGTGCCAGCAGTCAACAGGGGAAAGGTGAGCAGTACTTC.

The chain has TRBV28 and TRBJ1-5, with TRBD1 matching over 8 bases. CDR3 length equals 12 residues. CDR1 is MDHEN, CDR2 SYDVKM, per germline. V lost 5 bases to trimming and J lost 15 bases; unmatched junction nucleotides: 9. The CDR3 DNA follows: TGTGCCAGCAGTCGATTACAGGGGGGGATGCATTTT. Translating it yields CASSRLQGGMHF.

This clone was picked up a small number of times. The chain employs TRBV18 and TRBJ1-3, with 9 positions matching TRBD1. Per the germline V gene, CDR1 is KGHSH and CDR2 is LQKENI. There are 14 residues in the CDR3. Trimming at V came to 3 bases and at J to 7 bases, leaving 4 bases not matched to a gene. The CDR3 sequence is CASSPGQGKNTIYF. The CDR3 DNA is TGTGCCAGCTCACCGGGACAGGGAAAGAACACCATATATTTT.

This chain joins TRBV2 and TRBJ1-1, with D perhaps matching TRBD1 (5 bases). Germline-derived CDR1 and CDR2 are SNHLY and FYNNEI. This CDR3 is built from 13 residues. V was pared by 1 base and J by 11 bases, with 14 bases between. CDR3 sequence reads: CASSEGQIGRAFF. In DNA form, the CDR3 reads TGTGCCAGCAGTGAAGGACAGATTGGAAGGGCTTTCTTT. The whole variable domain, remainder taken from reference TRBV2 and TRBJ1-1, is EPEVTQTPSHQVTQMGQEVILRCVPISNHLYFYWYRQILGQKVEFLVSFYNNEISEKSEIFDDQFSVERPDGSNFTLKIRSTKLEDSAMYFCASSEGQIGRAFFGQGTRLTVV.